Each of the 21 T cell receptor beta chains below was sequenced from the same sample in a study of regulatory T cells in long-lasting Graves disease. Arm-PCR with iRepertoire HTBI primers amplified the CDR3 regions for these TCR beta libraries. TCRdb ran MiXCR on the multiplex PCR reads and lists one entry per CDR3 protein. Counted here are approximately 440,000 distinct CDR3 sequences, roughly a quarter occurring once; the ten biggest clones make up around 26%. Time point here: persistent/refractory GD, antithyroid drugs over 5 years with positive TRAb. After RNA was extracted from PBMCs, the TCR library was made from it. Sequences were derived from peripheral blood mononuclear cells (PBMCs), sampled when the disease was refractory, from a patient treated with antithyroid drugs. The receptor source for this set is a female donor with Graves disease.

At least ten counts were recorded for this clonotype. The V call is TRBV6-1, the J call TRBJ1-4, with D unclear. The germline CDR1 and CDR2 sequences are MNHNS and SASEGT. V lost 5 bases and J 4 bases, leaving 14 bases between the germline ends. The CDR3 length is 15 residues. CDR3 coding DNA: TGTGCCAGCAGTAGAACCTTCTCGGGTAATGAAAAACTGTTTTTT. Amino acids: CASSRTFSGNEKLFF.

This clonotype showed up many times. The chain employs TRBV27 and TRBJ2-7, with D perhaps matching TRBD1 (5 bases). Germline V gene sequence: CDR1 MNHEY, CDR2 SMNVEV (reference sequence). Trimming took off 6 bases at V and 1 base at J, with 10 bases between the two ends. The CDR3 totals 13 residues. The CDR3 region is CASRTVTSYEQYF. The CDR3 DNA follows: TGTGCCAGCAGGACAGTTACATCCTACGAGCAGTACTTC.

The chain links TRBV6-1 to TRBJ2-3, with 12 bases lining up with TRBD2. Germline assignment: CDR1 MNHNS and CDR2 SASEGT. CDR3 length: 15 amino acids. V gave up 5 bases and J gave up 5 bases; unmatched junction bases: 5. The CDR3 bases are TGTGCCAGCAGTCGACTAGCGGGAGTAAGAGATACGCAGTATTTT. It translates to CASSRLAGVRDTQYF.

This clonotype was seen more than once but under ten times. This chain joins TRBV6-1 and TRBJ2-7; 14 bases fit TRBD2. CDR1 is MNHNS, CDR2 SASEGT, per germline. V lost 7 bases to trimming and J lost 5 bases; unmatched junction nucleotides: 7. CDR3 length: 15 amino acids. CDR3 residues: CASNPWTSGRNEQYF. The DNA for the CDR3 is TGTGCCAGCAACCCATGGACTAGCGGGAGGAACGAGCAGTACTTC.

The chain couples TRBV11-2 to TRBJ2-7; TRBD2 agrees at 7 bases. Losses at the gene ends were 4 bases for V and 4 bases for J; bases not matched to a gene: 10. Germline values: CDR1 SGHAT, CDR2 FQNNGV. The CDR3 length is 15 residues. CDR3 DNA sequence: TGTGCCAGCAGCTCGGGGGGAACTACTCCTTACGAGCAGTACTTC. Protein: CASSSGGTTPYEQYF.

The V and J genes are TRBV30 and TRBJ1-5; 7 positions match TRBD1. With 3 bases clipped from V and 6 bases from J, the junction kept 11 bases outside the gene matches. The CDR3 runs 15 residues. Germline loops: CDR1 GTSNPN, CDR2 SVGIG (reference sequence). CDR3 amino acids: CAWSLRDRGFQPQHF. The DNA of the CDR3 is TGTGCCTGGAGCCTCCGGGACAGAGGGTTTCAGCCCCAGCATTTT. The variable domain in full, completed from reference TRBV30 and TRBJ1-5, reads SQTIHQWPATLVQPVGSPLSLECTVEGTSNPNLYWYRQAAGRGLQLLFYSVGIGQISSEVPQNLSASRPQDRQFILSSKKLLLSDSGFYLCAWSLRDRGFQPQHFGDGTRLSIL.

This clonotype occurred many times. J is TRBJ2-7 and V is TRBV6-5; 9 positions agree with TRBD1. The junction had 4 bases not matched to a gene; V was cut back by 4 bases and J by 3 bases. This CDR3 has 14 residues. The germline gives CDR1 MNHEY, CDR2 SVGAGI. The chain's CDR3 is CASSSGTGFYEQYF. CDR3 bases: TGTGCCAGCAGTTCCGGGACAGGGTTCTACGAGCAGTACTTC.

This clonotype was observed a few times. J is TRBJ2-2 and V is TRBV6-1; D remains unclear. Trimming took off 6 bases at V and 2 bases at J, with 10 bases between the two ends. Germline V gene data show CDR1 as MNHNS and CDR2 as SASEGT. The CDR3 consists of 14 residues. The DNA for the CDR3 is TGTGCCAGCAGCGCCGGACGCAACACCGGGGAGCTGTTTTTT. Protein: CASSAGRNTGELFF.

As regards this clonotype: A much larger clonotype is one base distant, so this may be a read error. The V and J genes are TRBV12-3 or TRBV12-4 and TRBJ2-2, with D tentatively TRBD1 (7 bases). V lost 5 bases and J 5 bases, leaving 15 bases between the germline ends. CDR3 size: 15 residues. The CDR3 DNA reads TGTGCCAGCAGTCCGAGGGCAGGGGGGACCGGGGAGCTGTTTTTT. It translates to CASSPRAGGTGELFF.

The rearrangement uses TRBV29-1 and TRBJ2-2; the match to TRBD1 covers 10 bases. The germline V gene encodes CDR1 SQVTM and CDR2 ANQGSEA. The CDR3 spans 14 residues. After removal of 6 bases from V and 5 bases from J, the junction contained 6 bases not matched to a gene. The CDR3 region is CSVADRGKTGELFF. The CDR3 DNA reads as TGCAGCGTCGCGGACAGGGGGAAAACCGGGGAGCTGTTTTTT.

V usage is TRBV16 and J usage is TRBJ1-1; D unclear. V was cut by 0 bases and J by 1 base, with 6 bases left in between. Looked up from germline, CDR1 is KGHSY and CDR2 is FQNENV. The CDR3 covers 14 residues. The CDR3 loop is CASSQSSGNTEAFF. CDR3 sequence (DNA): TGTGCCAGCAGCCAATCATCAGGGAACACTGAAGCTTTCTTT.

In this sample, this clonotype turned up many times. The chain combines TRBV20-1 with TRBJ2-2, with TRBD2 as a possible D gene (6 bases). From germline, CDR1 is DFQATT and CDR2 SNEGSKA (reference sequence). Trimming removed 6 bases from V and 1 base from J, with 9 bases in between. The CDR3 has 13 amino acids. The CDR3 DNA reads TGCAGTGCGGGACTTATGAACACCGGGGAGCTGTTTTTT. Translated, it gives CSAGLMNTGELFF.

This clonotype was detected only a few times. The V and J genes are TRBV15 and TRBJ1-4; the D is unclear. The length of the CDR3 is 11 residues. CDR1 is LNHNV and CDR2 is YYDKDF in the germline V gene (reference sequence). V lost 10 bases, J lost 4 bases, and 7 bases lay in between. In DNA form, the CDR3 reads TGTGCCATATCCAGTAATGAAAAACTGTTTTTT. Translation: CAISSNEKLFF.

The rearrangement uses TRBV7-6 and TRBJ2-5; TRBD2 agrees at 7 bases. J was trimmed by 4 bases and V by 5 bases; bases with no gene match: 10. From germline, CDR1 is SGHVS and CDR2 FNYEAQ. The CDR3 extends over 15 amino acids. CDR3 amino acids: CASSPRLAKAETQYF. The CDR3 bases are TGTGCCAGCAGCCCACGACTAGCTAAGGCAGAGACCCAGTACTTC.

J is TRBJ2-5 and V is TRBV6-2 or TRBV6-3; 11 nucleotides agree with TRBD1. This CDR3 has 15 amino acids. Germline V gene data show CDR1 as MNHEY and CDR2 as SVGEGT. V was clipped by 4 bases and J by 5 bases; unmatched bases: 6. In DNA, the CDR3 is TGTGCCAGCAGTTCGGACAGGGGGCGGGAGGAGACCCAGTACTTC. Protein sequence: CASSSDRGREETQYF.

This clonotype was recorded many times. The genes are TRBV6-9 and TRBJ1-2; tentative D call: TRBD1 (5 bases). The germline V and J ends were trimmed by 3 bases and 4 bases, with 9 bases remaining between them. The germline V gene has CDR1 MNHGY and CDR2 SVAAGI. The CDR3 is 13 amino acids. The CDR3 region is CASSYGAGYGYTF. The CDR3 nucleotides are TGTGCCAGCAGTTACGGGGCCGGCTATGGCTACACCTTC.

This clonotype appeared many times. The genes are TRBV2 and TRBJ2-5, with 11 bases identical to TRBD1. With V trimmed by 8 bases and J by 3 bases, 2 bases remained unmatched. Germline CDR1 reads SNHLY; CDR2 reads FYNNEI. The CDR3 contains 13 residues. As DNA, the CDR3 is TGTGCCAGCGGGGACAGGGGGAAAGAGACCCAGTACTTC. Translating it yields CASGDRGKETQYF.

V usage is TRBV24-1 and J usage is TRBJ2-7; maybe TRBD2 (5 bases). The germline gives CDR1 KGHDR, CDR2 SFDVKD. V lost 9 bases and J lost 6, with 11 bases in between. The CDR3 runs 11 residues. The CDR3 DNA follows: TGTGCCACCCAATCCGGAGGCGAGCAGTACTTC. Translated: CATQSGGEQYF.

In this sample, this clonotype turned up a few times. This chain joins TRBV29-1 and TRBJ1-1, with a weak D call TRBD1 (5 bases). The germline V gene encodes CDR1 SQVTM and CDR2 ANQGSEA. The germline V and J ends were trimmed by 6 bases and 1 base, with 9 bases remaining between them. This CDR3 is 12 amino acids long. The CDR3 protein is CSVSQGNTEAFF. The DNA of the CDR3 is TGCAGCGTAAGTCAGGGGAACACTGAAGCTTTCTTT.

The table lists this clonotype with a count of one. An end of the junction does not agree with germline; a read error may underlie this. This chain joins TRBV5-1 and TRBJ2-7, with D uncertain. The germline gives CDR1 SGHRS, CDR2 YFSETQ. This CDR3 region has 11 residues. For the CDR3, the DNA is TGTACCAGCAGCTTGAGGTACGAGCAGTACTTC. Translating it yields CTSSLRYEQYF.

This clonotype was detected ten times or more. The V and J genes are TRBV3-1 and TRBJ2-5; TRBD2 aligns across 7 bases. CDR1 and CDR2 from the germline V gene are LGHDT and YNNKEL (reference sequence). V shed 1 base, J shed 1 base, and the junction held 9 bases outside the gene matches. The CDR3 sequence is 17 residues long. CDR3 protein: CASSQVAVRETQETQYF. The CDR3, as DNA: TGTGCCAGCAGCCAAGTCGCGGTGCGGGAGACCCAAGAGACCCAGTACTTC.